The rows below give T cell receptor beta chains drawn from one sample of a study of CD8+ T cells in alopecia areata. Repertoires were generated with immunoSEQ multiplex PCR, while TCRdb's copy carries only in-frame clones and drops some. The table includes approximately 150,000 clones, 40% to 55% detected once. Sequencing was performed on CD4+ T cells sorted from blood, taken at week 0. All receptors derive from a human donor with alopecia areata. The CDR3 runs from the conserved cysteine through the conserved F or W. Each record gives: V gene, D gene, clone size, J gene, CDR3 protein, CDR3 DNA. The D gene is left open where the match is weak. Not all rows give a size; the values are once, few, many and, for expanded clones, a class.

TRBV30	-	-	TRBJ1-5	CAWSIRQRNQPQHF	TGTGCCTGGAGTATTCGACAGCGCAATCAGCCCCAGCATTTT
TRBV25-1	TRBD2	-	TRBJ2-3	CASGTSGSTDTQYF	TGTGCCAGCGGGACTAGCGGGAGTACAGATACGCAGTATTTT
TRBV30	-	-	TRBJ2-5	CAWTDGRETQYF	TGTGCCTGGACTGATGGAAGGGAGACCCAGTACTTC
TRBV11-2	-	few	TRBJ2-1	CASSPPGGGFHEQFF	TGTGCCAGCAGCCCCCCTGGGGGCGGGTTCCATGAGCAGTTCTTC
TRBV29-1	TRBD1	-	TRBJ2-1	CSVAGGGIVNEQFF	TGCAGCGTTGCAGGGGGCGGGATTGTCAATGAGCAGTTCTTC
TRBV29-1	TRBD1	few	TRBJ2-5	CSVPGQIQETQYF	TGCAGCGTACCGGGACAGATCCAAGAGACCCAGTACTTC
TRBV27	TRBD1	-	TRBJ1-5	CASSRGDSYNQPQHF	TGTGCCAGCAGTAGGGGGGACAGCTACAATCAGCCCCAGCATTTT
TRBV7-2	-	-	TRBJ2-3	CASTLSGPGAYADTQYF	TGTGCCAGCACCCTTAGCGGACCCGGGGCGTACGCAGATACGCAGTATTTT
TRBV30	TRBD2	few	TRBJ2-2	CAWSVQASGNTGELFF	TGTGCCTGGAGTGTACAGGCTAGCGGCAACACCGGGGAGCTGTTTTTT
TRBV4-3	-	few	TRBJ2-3	CASSQAWAGTTGRGTQYF	TGCGCCAGCAGCCAAGCTTGGGCGGGTACTACCGGGCGGGGTACGCAGTATTTT
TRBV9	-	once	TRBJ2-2	CASSVLAQTSSGELFF	TGTGCCAGCAGCGTCCTAGCCCAGACTAGTTCCGGGGAGCTGTTTTTT
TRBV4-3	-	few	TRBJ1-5	CASSLTYRQPQHF	TGCGCCAGCAGCCTGACCTACCGACAGCCCCAGCATTTT
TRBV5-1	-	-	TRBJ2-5	CASSPVTVSETQYF	TGCGCCAGCAGCCCGGTGACCGTCTCAGAGACCCAGTACTTC
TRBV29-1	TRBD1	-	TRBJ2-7	CSVGQGAYEQYF	TGCAGCGTGGGACAGGGTGCCTACGAGCAGTACTTC
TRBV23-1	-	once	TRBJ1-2	CASSQSIHHTF	TGCGCCAGCAGTCAATCTATCCACCATACCTTC
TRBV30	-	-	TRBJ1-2	CAWRPPGGYTF	TGTGCCTGGAGACCGCCTGGAGGCTACACCTTC
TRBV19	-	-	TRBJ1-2	CATTKQGTNSNYGYTF	TGTGCCACCACAAAACAGGGAACGAACTCTAACTATGGCTACACCTTC
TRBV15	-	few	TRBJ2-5	CATSRVPQGVETQYF	TGTGCCACCAGCAGAGTTCCCCAGGGAGTAGAGACCCAGTACTTC
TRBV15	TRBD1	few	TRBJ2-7	CATSRATGVSYEQYF	TGTGCCACCAGCAGAGCTACAGGGGTATCATACGAGCAGTACTTC
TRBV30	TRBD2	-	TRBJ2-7	CAWRAGTSGNRAPSYEQYF	TGTGCCTGGAGGGCCGGGACTAGCGGGAACCGGGCCCCCTCCTACGAGCAGTACTTC
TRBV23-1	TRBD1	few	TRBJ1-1	CAREGQGYPKNTEAFF	TGCGCCAGGGAGGGACAGGGATATCCCAAGAACACTGAAGCTTTCTTT
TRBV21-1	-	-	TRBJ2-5	CASSKIGKETQYF	TGTGCCAGCAGCAAAATCGGGAAAGAGACCCAGTACTTC
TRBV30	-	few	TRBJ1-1	CAWSRGHTNTEAFF	TGTGCCTGGAGTAGGGGACACACGAACACTGAAGCTTTCTTT
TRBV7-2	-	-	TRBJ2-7	CASSPPGLPAYEQYF	TGTGCCAGCAGCCCTCCGGGACTCCCCGCCTACGAGCAGTACTTC
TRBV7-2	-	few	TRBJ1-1	CASSSLQLGGAFF	TGTGCCAGCAGCTCTCTTCAGTTAGGAGGAGCTTTCTTT
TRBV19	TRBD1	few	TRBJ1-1	CASSRDRGRTKAFF	TGTGCCAGTAGTCGGGACAGGGGGCGGACTAAAGCTTTCTTT
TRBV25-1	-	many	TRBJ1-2	CASSGSGSAYGYTF	TGTGCCAGCAGTGGCTCCGGGAGCGCCTATGGCTACACCTTC
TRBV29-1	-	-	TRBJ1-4	CSVSGTTNEKLFF	TGCAGCGTTTCCGGGACAACTAATGAAAAACTGTTTTTT
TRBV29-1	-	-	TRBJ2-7	CSVSTGQGYEQYF	TGCAGCGTTTCGACGGGTCAGGGGTACGAGCAGTACTTC
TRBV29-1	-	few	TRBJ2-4	CSVDGQVKNIQYF	TGCAGCGTTGACGGTCAGGTCAAAAACATTCAGTACTTC
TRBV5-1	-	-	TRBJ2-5	CASSPGMAASGETQYF	TGCGCCAGCAGCCCGGGTATGGCGGCCTCTGGAGAGACCCAGTACTTC
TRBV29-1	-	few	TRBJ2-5	CSVEASQGETQYF	TGCAGCGTTGAGGCCAGTCAGGGTGAGACCCAGTACTTC
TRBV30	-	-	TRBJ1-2	CAWSPTAGGYTF	TGTGCCTGGAGTCCGACTGCGGGGGGCTACACCTTC
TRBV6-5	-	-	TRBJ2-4	CASSRDGNIQYF	TGTGCCAGCAGCCGGGACGGCAACATTCAGTACTTC
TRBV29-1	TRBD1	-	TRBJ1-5	CSARDSPNQPQHF	TGCAGCGCCCGGGACAGCCCGAATCAGCCCCAGCATTTT
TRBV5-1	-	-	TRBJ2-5	CASSHGREETQYF	TGCGCCAGCAGCCATGGACGAGAAGAGACCCAGTACTTC
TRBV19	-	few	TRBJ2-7	CASSLSYEQYF	TGTGCCAGCTCACTTTCCTACGAGCAGTACTTC
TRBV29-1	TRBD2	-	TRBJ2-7	CSVAGGLAGNYEQYF	TGCAGCGTTGCAGGGGGACTAGCGGGGAACTACGAGCAGTACTTC
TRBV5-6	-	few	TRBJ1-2	CASGPGTTHEYGYTF	TGTGCCAGCGGCCCCGGGACAACACACGAATACGGCTACACCTTC
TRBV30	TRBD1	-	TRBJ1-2	CAWTTTGTGGSYTF	TGTGCCTGGACGACCACCGGGACAGGGGGGAGCTACACCTTC
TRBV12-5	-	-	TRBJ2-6	CASGRSTGSGANVLTF	TGTGCTAGTGGCCGGTCCACAGGGTCTGGGGCCAACGTCCTGACTTTC
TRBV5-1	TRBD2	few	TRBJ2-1	CASSPGTSGSYYNEQFF	TGCGCCAGCAGCCCCGGGACTAGCGGATCCTACTACAATGAGCAGTTCTTC
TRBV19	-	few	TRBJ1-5	CASSIRGDSNQPQHF	TGTGCCAGTAGTATAAGAGGGGATAGCAATCAGCCCCAGCATTTT
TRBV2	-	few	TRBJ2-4	CASSEGREAKNIQYF	TGTGCCAGCAGTGAAGGCCGGGAAGCCAAAAACATTCAGTACTTC
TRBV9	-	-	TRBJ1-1	CASSPSHSLLGAFF	TGTGCCAGCAGCCCCTCTCACAGTCTACTTGGAGCTTTCTTT
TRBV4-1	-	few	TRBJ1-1	CASSLGTVSVNTEAFF	TGCGCCAGCAGCCTCGGGACCGTTTCGGTGAACACTGAAGCTTTCTTT
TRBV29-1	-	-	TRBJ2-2	CSVEVPLTSSGELFF	TGCAGCGTTGAAGTTCCTCTAACTAGCTCCGGGGAGCTGTTTTTT
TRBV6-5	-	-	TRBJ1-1	CASSYGALNTEAFF	TGTGCCAGCAGTTACGGGGCATTGAACACTGAAGCTTTCTTT
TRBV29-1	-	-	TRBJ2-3	CSVGGTKITDTQYF	TGCAGCGTTGGGGGGACAAAAATCACAGATACGCAGTATTTT
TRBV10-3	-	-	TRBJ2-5	CAISEPSRETQYF	TGTGCCATCAGTGAACCCAGCCGGGAGACCCAGTACTTC
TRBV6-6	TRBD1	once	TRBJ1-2	CASGGQGIGGYTF	TGTGCCAGCGGGGGACAGGGGATTGGTGGCTACACCTTC
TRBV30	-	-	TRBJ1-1	CAWSPRRQHTEAFF	TGTGCCTGGAGTCCCCGTCGACAGCACACTGAAGCTTTCTTT
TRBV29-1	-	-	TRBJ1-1	CSVKPGPMNTEAFF	TGCAGCGTAAAACCGGGGCCTATGAACACTGAAGCTTTCTTT
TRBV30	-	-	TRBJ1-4	CAWSGVGTVGEKLFF	TGTGCCTGGAGTGGTGTGGGCACTGTAGGAGAAAAACTGTTTTTT